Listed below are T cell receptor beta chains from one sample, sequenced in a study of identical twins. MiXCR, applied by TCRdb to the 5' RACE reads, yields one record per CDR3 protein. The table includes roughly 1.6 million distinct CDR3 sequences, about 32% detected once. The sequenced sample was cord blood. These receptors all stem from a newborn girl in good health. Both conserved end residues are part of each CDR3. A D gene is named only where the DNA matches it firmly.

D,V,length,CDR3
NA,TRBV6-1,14,CASSTPGWRDTQYF
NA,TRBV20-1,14,CSAARTVQYQPQHF
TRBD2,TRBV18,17,CASSPRLTSGRDNEQYF
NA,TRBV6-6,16,CASSYQLYAGPYEQYF
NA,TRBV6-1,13,CGTSPSGNTEAFF
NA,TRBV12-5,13,CASGLLGNTEAFF
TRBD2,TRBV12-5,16,CASGLGLAPAEDEQLF
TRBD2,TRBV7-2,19,CASSKRTSGIAKGTDTQYF
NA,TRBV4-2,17,CASSQDLTGSSYNEQFF
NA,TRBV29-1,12,CSVGGMNTEAFF
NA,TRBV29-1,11,CSVSDRYEQYF
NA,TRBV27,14,CASRRLGGVDEQYF
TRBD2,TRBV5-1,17,CASSFPSGGANADTQYF
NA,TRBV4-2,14,CASSPSQTGNTIYF
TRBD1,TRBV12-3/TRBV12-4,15,CASSLGDSLGYGYTF
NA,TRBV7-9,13,CASSFLEGVGPYF
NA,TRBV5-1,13,CASSRSPGDTQYF
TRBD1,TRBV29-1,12,CSTLTGGYEQYF
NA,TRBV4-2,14,CASSQDLKGPGYTF
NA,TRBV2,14,CASRSDTWGYGYTF
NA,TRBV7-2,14,CASSLGHPYNEQYF
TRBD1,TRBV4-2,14,CASSRGQGAREQYF
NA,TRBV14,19,CASSPERALVLPAKNIQYF
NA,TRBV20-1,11,CSAGRGDSQYF
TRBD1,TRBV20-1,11,CTVDRADTQYF
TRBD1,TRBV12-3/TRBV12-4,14,CASSRQGAYNEQYF
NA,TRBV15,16,CATSRSSFLAGETQYF
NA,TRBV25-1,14,CASSEGGGHYGYTF
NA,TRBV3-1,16,CASSHNSPIGQETQYF
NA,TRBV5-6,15,CASSRIVQGLDEQFF
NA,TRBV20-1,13,CSARRGVSYEQYF
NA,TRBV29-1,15,CSVEVRGRRFTEAFF
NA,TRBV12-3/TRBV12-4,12,CASRAINQPQHF
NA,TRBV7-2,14,CASSDRGVYYEQYF
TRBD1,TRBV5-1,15,CASSWDRPGEETQYF
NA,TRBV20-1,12,CRPAGSTETQYF
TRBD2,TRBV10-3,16,CAISESISGTQETQYF
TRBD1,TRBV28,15,CASSLWGQGVQPQHF
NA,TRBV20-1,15,CSASDPRASTDTQYF
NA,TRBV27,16,CASSLTRDSFSYEQYF
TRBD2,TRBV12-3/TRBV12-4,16,CASSPRGGVISYEQYF
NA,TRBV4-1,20,CASSLGGYSGSILAKNIQYF
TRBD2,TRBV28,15,CASSPYGTNYNEQFF
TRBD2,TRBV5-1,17,CASSAPERLAGADTQYF
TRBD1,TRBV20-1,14,CSARTPGQLEKLFF
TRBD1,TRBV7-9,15,CASSHTGGGIYGYTF
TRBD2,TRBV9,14,CASSEGGIAVEQYF
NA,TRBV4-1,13,CASSHYRENTRYF
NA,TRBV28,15,CASSPQTGGNQPQHF
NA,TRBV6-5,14,CASRQGINTDTQYF
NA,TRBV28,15,CASCPARGVFNEQFF
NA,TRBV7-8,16,CASSPLRPKGHNEQFF